This T cell receptor (beta chain) stems from a study of T cell responses to AZD1222 COVID-19 vaccine. Looked up from germline, CDR1 is SGHTA and CDR2 is FQGTGA. The CDR3 contains 15 residues. Trimming removed 1 base at V and 4 bases at J, with 11 bases between. Libraries were prepared by immunoSEQ multiplex PCR; TCRdb keeps only in-frame clonotypes and omits some of them. The sample has 150,000 to 200,000 clones; 90% to 95% are singletons. The material was peripheral blood, obtained on day 0 of AZD1222 vaccination. The V call is TRBV7-3, the J call TRBJ1-5, with unresolved D. The TCR sequence derives from an adult in good health. DNA for the CDR3: TGTGCCAGCAGCTTAATGGCAGGCGGGAATCAGCCCCAGCATTTT. Translated, it gives CASSLMAGGNQPQHF.